The present TCR beta chain was sequenced within a study of naive and memory T cell subsets. Germline assignment: CDR1 LNHDA and CDR2 SQIVND (reference sequence). The CDR3 has 18 amino acids. The V end lost 6 bases, the J end lost 3 bases, and 24 bases lay between the germline ends. An equimolar mix of two oligonucleotides served as the beta constant-region primer for TRBC1 and TRBC2. Four rounds of PCR amplified the ligated cDNA using nested alpha and beta constant-region primers plus SP2. Ligation attached a single-stranded oligonucleotide with a 12-nucleotide UMI and the SP2 primer to the cDNA 3' end. TCRdb fed the UMI-ligation and nested PCR reads into MiXCR, producing one record per CDR3 protein. The sample carries roughly 140,000 distinct CDR3 sequences, 15% to 20% recorded once. A note on this clonotype: Its antigen is currently unknown.

Findings and caveats of the study: Naive repertoires, especially CD8, held a few larger clonotypes, possibly memory cells re-expressing CD45RA. Over 95% of naive TCR sequences appeared only once after error correction, unlike memory subsets.

CD4+ T cell IFNgamma after overnight CMV lysate exposure gave donor CMV status. Sequential positive selection took CD4 T cells first, then CD8 T cells. The rearrangement uses TRBV19 and TRBJ2-1; maybe TRBD2 (6 bases). Sequenced: naive CD8+ T cells from blood. This receptor was taken from a human donor in good health. Written as DNA, the CDR3 is TGTGCCAGTAGAAAGCCCTTGGACGGAGCGGGCGGCTACAATGAGCAGTTCTTC. Translating gives CASRKPLDGAGGYNEQFF.